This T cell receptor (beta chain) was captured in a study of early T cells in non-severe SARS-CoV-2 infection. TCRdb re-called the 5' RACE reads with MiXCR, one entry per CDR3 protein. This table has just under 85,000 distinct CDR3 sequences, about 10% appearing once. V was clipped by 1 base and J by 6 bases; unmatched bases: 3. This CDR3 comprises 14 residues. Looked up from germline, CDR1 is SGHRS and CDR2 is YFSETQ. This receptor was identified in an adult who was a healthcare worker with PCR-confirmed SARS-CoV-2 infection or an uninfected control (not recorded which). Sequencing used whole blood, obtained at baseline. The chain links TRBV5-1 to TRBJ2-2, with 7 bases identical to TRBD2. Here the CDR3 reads CASSLREAAGELFF. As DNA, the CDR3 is TGCGCCAGCAGCTTGCGGGAGGCGGCCGGGGAGCTGTTTTTT.